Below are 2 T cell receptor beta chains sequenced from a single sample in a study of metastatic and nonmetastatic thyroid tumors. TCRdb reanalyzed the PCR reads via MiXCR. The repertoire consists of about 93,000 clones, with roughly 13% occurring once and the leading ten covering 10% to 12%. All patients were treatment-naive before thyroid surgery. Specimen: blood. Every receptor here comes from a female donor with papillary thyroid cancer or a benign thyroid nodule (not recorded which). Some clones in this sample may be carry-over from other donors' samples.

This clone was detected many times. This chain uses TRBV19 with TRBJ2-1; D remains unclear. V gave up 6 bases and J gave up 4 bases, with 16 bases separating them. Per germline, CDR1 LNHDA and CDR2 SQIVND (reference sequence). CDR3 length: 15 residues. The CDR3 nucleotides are TGTGCCAGTAGCCCTATGTGGGTTCCATACAATGAGCAGTTCTTC. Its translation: CASSPMWVPYNEQFF.

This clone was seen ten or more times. In DNA, the CDR3 is TGCAGTGCTAGTAACCCTAGCGGGACCACTGAGCAGTTCTTC. It is translated as CSASNPSGTTEQFF. The chain links TRBV20-1 to TRBJ2-1; TRBD2 aligns across 9 bases. Germline CDR1 is DFQATT and CDR2 is SNEGSKA (reference sequence). There are 14 residues in the CDR3. V dropped 3 bases and J dropped 9; count of bases not matched to a gene: 9.